The present T cell receptor (beta chain) was sequenced within a study of T-cell reconstitution after alpha-beta-depleted transplantation in children. CDR1 and CDR2 (germline): SGHRS, YFSETQ. The CDR3 runs to 16 residues. V lost 0 bases and J lost 2; bases outside the gene matches: 6. Unique molecular identifiers were used in preparing the TCRbeta library. MiXCR, applied by TCRdb to the PCR reads, yields one record per CDR3 protein. The sample records around 200,000 distinct CDR3 sequences, around 7.7% being singletons. The source was PBMCs, mostly from graft donor cells, collected 360 days after TCRalphabeta/CD19-depleted stem cell transplant. The clonotype originates from a male patient aged 2 to 10 who had a stem cell transplant for acute myeloid leukemia, so the T cells may come from the graft donor. The genes are TRBV5-1 and TRBJ1-1, with 8 nucleotides matching TRBD1. The CDR3, as DNA: TGCGCCAGCAGCTTGGCTTCAGGGGGCTTTAACACTGAAGCTTTCTTT. This translates into CASSLASGGFNTEAFF. The full variable domain, in which reference TRBV5-1 and TRBJ1-1 provide the parts outside the CDR3, is KAGVTQTPRYLIKTRGQQVTLSCSPISGHRSVSWYQQTPGQGLQFLFEYFSETQRNKGNFPGRFSGRQFSNSRSEMNVSTLELGDSALYLCASSLASGGFNTEAFFGQGTRLTVV.